A single sample gave rise to the 14 T cell receptor beta chains below, sequenced in a study of spatial heterogeneity in lung cancer. TCRdb itself ran the 5' RACE reads through MiXCR, one entry per CDR3 protein. The sample has about 13,000 distinct CDR3 sequences, 3.5% to 4.5% seen once. Time point noted: sample taken at primary tumor resection. TCRs were sequenced from unsorted whole RNA of tumor, nontumor lung or PBMC. This sample comprised PBMCs, obtained at surgery. The source of these receptors is a male donor with early-stage non-small cell lung cancer.

This clonotype was observed at least ten times. A library prepared for alpha chains yielded this beta chain as an off-target read; its size is of little meaning. The genes are TRBV7-9 and TRBJ2-7, with TRBD2 matching 11 bases. Trimming at V came to 10 bases and at J to 5 bases, leaving 7 bases not matched to a gene. Germline V lookup: CDR1 SEHNR, CDR2 FQNEAQ (reference sequence). The CDR3 has 13 amino acids. The DNA of the CDR3 is TGTGCCATAACCCCGGGACTAGCGGACGAGCAGTACTTC. It specifies CAITPGLADEQYF.

In its sample, this clonotype was seen many times. Since the library was made to target alpha chains, this beta chain is a stray read and its abundance is not meaningful. This chain joins TRBV7-9 and TRBJ2-7, with a possible D match to TRBD1 (5 bases). CDR3 length: 13 residues. The germline gives CDR1 SEHNR, CDR2 FQNEAQ (reference sequence). The germline V and J ends were trimmed by 5 bases and 7 bases, with 15 bases remaining between them. The DNA of the CDR3 is TGTGCCAGCAGCACAGGACAAGACTGGGAGCAGTACTTC. It codes for CASSTGQDWEQYF.

Many counts were recorded for this clonotype. This beta chain was picked up by a library intended for alpha chains and is off target, so its count carries little meaning. This chain connects TRBV28 to TRBJ2-2; 7 nucleotides line up with TRBD1. The junction had 11 bases not matched to a gene; V was cut back by 6 bases and J by 4 bases. The germline CDR1 and CDR2 sequences are MDHEN and SYDVKM. The CDR3 totals 16 residues. The CDR3 coding sequence is TGTGCCAGCAGCTTAGAGACAGGGTGGGGCACCGGGGAGCTGTTTTTT. It specifies CASSLETGWGTGELFF.

This clonotype was observed at least ten times. This beta chain appears as a stray read in a library generated for alpha chains; its size is not informative. The chain is built from TRBV3-1 and TRBJ1-1; no clear D. Germline V gene lookup returns CDR1 LGHDT and CDR2 YNNKEL (reference sequence). The CDR3 runs 14 residues. The germline V and J ends were trimmed by 2 bases and 1 base, with 8 bases remaining between them. The CDR3 region is CASSQLIANTEAFF. In DNA form, the CDR3 reads TGTGCCAGCAGCCAACTTATAGCGAACACTGAAGCTTTCTTT.

This clonotype showed up many times. This beta chain is off target for a library built for alpha chains, so its abundance means little. The chain carries TRBV6-2 or TRBV6-3 and TRBJ2-1, with 9 bases that match TRBD1. V was clipped by 6 bases and J by 5 bases; unmatched bases: 8. CDR3 length equals 15 residues. Germline V gene sequence: CDR1 MNHEY, CDR2 SVGEGT. CDR3 in DNA: TGTGCCAGCAGCCAAGGACAGGGGCTTCACAATGAGCAGTTCTTC. Its protein product is CASSQGQGLHNEQFF.

This clonotype showed up many times. A library prepared for alpha chains yielded this beta chain as an off-target read; its size is of little meaning. The chain employs TRBV6-2 or TRBV6-3 and TRBJ2-7, with D maybe TRBD1 (7 bases). This CDR3 is built from 13 residues. From germline, CDR1 is MNHEY and CDR2 SVGEGT. V lost 8 bases and J lost 1, with 12 bases in between. DNA of the CDR3: TGTGCCAGCGGGCGGGACAGATCCTACGAGCAGTACTTC. Its protein is CASGRDRSYEQYF.

The sample holds many counts of this clonotype. Since the library was made to target alpha chains, this beta chain is a stray read and its abundance is not meaningful. The chain recombines TRBV6-2 or TRBV6-3 with TRBJ1-2, with TRBD1 matching 7 bases. Germline-derived CDR1 and CDR2 are MNHEY and SVGEGT. The trim removed 5 bases at V and 0 bases at J, leaving 9 bases unmatched. This CDR3 region has 16 residues. The CDR3 nucleotides read TGTGCCAGCAGTAAACTCGGACAGGAGGCTAACTATGGCTACACCTTC. This translates into CASSKLGQEANYGYTF.

This clonotype occurred many times. The library was prepared for alpha chains; this beta chain is a stray read, so its frequency means little. V usage is TRBV6-5 and J usage is TRBJ1-1; D is possibly TRBD1 (6 bases). Per the germline V gene, CDR1 is MNHEY and CDR2 is SVGAGI. Between the trimmed V and J ends, which lost 0 bases and 4 bases, there was a span of 12 bases. The CDR3 contains 15 residues. In DNA form, the CDR3 reads TGTGCCAGCAGTTACTCGCAGGGGAGGGGCACTGAAGCTTTCTTT. This encodes CASSYSQGRGTEAFF.

This clonotype was found many times. With the library built for alpha chains, this beta chain is off target and its frequency is not meaningful. The chain joins TRBV7-9 to TRBJ2-3; TRBD1 aligns across 8 bases. CDR3 length: 14 amino acids. CDR1 is SEHNR, CDR2 FQNEAQ, per germline (reference sequence). With 5 bases clipped from V and 5 bases from J, the junction kept 6 bases outside the gene matches. For the CDR3, the DNA is TGTGCCAGCAGCAACAGGGGGATGGTAGATACGCAGTATTTT. It codes for CASSNRGMVDTQYF.

This clonotype has a count of ten or more. With the library built for alpha chains, this beta chain is off target and its frequency is not meaningful. This chain links TRBV6-6 with TRBJ1-1, with a tentative D call TRBD1 (6 bases). The CDR3 has 13 amino acids. CDR1 MNHNY and CDR2 SVGAGI come from the germline V gene (reference sequence). Trimming left V 6 bases short and J 1 base short, with 9 bases between. CDR3 loop: CASRRQENTEAFF. The CDR3 DNA sequence: TGTGCCAGCAGGCGACAGGAGAACACTGAAGCTTTCTTT.

This clonotype was picked up many times. This beta chain turned up in a library designed for alpha chains; as an off-target read, its abundance says little. The chain carries TRBV7-8 and TRBJ1-1; no reliable D call. The CDR3 loop spans 14 amino acids. Trimming pared 5 bases from V and 1 base from J, leaving 11 bases between. CDR1 is SGHVS and CDR2 is FQNEAQ in the germline V gene. CDR3 sequence reads: CASSPGLANTEAFF. CDR3 coding DNA: TGTGCCAGCAGCCCAGGACTTGCGAACACTGAAGCTTTCTTT.

This clonotype was recorded at least ten times. Found in a library prepared for alpha chains, this beta chain is an off-target read, and its abundance has little meaning. The DNA of the CDR3 is TGCGCCAGCAGCTTGGGTCTGACGGGGACCGGGGAGCTGTTTTTT. Translation: CASSLGLTGTGELFF. V is TRBV5-1 and J is TRBJ2-2; D perhaps matches TRBD2 (5 bases). Trimming took 0 bases from V and 5 from J, leaving 11 bases between them. CDR1 is SGHRS and CDR2 is YFSETQ in the germline V gene. This CDR3 region has 15 residues.

This clonotype was found many times. Since it is a stray read in a library aimed at alpha chains, this beta chain has a size that is not meaningful. The chain is built from TRBV29-1 and TRBJ2-1, with 15 bases identical to TRBD2. After removal of 6 bases from V and 4 bases from J, the junction contained 10 bases not matched to a gene. This CDR3 region has 17 residues. The germline V gene has CDR1 SQVTM and CDR2 ANQGSEA. CDR3 nucleotides: TGCAGCGTCCTAGGACTAGCGGGAGGGCCGTCTTACAATGAGCAGTTCTTC. It encodes CSVLGLAGGPSYNEQFF.

At least ten counts were recorded for this clonotype. Because the library targeted alpha chains, this beta chain is an off-target read whose size means little. The chain joins TRBV4-1 to TRBJ2-3; 9 bases align to TRBD2. The junction had 13 bases not matched to a gene; V was cut back by 4 bases and J by 2 bases. The CDR3 spans 18 residues. Per germline, CDR1 MGHRA and CDR2 YSYEKL. The CDR3 DNA is TGCGCCAGCAGCCGAAGGGGTAGCGGGAGCTCCGTCACAGATACGCAGTATTTT. Encoded protein: CASSRRGSGSSVTDTQYF.